Detailed here is one T cell receptor beta chain. The antigen remains unidentified. Quantitative barcoded 5'-RACE was used to prepare TCR beta libraries. TCRdb reprocessed the 5' RACE reads with MiXCR, giving one entry per CDR3 protein. The table includes roughly 370,000 distinct CDR3 sequences, around 20% detected once. This sample was taken from a study of CD8 T cells in ankylosing spondylitis. Whole-study results and caveats: Several highly homologous variants made up a TCR beta motif, and this motif appeared characteristic of ankylosing spondylitis blood. Disease-associated clonotypes exhibited CD8+ identity and were relatively infrequent in peripheral blood. Prior work had noted some motif variants in reactive arthritis blood and synovial fluid. The clones that were linked to disease were reported to be significantly enriched in matched synovial fluid samples from ankylosing spondylitis patients.

CDR3 size: 14 residues. The germline V gene encodes CDR1 SGHTA and CDR2 FQGNSA. With 4 bases removed from V and 5 bases from J, the gap between germline ends came to 15 bases. The V and J genes are TRBV7-2 and TRBJ2-7, with D tentatively TRBD2 (6 bases). The TCR was taken from a male donor with ankylosing spondylitis. The sample consisted of blood, either unsorted or a sorted T cell fraction (not recorded which). DNA for the CDR3: TGTGCCAGCAGCTCCGAAAGCGGGCGAGACGAGCAGTACTTC. This encodes CASSSESGRDEQYF.